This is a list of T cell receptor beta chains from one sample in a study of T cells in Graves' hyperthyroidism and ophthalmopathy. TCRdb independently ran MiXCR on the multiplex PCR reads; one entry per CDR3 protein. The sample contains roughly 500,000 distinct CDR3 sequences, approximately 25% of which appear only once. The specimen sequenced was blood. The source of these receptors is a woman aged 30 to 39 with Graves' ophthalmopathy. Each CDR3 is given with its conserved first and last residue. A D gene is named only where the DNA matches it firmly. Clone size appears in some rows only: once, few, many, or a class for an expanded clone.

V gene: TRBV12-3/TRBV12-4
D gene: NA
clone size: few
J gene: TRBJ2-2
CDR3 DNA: TGTGCCAGTCCAAGTAGTACCGGGGAGCTGTTTTTT
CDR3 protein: CASPSSTGELFF

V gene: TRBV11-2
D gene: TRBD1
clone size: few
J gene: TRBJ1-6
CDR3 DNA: TGTGCCAGCAGGCATGGGACAGGGGGACCCCGTGGTATTTCACCCCTCCACTTT
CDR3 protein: CASRHGTGGPRGISPLHF

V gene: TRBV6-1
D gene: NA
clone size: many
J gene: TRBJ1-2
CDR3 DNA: TGTGCCAGCAGTGAAACATCCGGCTATGGCTACACCTTC
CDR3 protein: CASSETSGYGYTF

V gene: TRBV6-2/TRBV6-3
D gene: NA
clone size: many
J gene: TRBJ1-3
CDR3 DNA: TGTGCCAGCAGACGGGGGACACCTGGAAACACCATATATTTT
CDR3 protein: CASRRGTPGNTIYF

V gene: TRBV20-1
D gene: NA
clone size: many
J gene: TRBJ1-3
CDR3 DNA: TGCAGTGCTAGAGACTGGGGCAGCCCTGGAAACACCATATATTTT
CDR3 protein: CSARDWGSPGNTIYF

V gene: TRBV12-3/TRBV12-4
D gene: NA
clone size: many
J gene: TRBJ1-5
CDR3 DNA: TGTGCCAGCAGGGGGGCATGGGGTAGCAATCAGCCCCAGCATTTT
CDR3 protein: CASRGAWGSNQPQHF

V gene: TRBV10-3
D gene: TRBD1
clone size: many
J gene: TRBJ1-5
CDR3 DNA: TGTGCCATCAGTGAGGAGACAGGGGGCGCGGGGAATCAGCCCCAGCATTTT
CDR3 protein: CAISEETGGAGNQPQHF

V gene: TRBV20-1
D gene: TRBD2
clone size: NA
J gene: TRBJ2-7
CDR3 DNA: TGCAGTGCTAGCGGGAGGGCCTACGAGCAGTACTTC
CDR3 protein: CSASGRAYEQYF

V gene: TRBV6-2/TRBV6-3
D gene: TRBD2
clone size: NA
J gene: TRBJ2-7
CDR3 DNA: TGTGCCAGCAAAGGGACTAGCGGGAGAGACGAGCAGTACTTC
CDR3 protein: CASKGTSGRDEQYF

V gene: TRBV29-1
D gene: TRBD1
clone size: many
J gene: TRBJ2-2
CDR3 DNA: TGCAGCGTGGACAGGGGGCGGAGCGGGGAGCTGTTTTTT
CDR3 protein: CSVDRGRSGELFF

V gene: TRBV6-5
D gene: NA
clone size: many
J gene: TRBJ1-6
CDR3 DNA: TGTGCCAGCAGTTACTCGATGGGGGGCGGACTGAATTCACCCCTCCACTTT
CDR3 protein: CASSYSMGGGLNSPLHF

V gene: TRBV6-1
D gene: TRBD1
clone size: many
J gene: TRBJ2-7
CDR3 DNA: TGTGCCAGCAGGCCGCGCGGGACAGGGTACGAGCAGTACTTC
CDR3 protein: CASRPRGTGYEQYF

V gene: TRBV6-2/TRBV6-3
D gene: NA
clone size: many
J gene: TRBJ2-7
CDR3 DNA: TGTGCCAGCAGTTACCTGACAGGTAGGCCCTACGAGCAGTACTTC
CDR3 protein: CASSYLTGRPYEQYF

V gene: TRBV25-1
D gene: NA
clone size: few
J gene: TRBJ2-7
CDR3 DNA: TGTGCCAGCAGTGACTCCGGGGGCGTCTTGGAGCAGTACTTC
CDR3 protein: CASSDSGGVLEQYF

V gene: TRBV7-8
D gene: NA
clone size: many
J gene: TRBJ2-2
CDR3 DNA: TGTGCCAGCAGCTTAGCGTGGACGCCCTCCGGGGAGCTGTTTTTT
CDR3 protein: CASSLAWTPSGELFF

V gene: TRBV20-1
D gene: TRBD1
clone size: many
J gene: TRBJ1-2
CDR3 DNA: TGCAGTGCCGGCCTACAGGGGGCGGATCGTGGCTACACCTTC
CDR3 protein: CSAGLQGADRGYTF

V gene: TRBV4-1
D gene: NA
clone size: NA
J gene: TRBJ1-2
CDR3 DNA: TGCGCCAGCAGCCAAGGAGGCGGGGGCAGCTATGGCTACACCTTC
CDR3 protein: CASSQGGGGSYGYTF

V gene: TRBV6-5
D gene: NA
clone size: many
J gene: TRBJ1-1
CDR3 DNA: TGTGCCAGCAGAAGGGGGGAGCGAGCTTTCTTT
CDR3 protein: CASRRGERAFF

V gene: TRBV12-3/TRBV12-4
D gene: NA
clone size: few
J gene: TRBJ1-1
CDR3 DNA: TGTGCCAGCAGATACACAGGGTGGGATTCGAACACTGAAGCTTTCTTT
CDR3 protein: CASRYTGWDSNTEAFF

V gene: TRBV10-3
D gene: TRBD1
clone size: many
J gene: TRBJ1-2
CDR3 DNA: TGTGCCATCAGTGAGTCGAGAACAGGGGTTCTCGTCTACACCTTC
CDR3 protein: CAISESRTGVLVYTF

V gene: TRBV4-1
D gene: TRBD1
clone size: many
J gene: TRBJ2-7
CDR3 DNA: TGCGCCAGCAGCTTAGGACAGGTGAGCGAGCAGTACTTC
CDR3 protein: CASSLGQVSEQYF

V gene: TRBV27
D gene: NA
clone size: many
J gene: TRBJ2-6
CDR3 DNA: TGTGCCAGCAAATTGGCGTATGGGGCCAACGTCCTGACTTTC
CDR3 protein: CASKLAYGANVLTF

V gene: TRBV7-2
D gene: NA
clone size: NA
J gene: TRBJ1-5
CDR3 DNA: TGTGCCAGCAGCTTAGACGCTAGCAATCAGCCCCAGCATTTT
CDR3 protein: CASSLDASNQPQHF

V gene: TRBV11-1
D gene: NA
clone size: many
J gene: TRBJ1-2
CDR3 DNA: TGTGCCAGCAGCCCAACCGACAGCATTAACCCCCGCTTC
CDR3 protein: CASSPTDSINPRF

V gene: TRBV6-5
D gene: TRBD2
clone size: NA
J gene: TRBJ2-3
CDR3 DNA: TGTGCCAGCAGTTCCGGGGGGGGGAGCACAGATACGCAGTATTTT
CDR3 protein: CASSSGGGSTDTQYF

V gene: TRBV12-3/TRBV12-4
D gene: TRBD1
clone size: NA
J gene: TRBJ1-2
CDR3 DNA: TGTGCCAGCAAGACGGACAGGGTAAACTATGGCTACACCTTC
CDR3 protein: CASKTDRVNYGYTF

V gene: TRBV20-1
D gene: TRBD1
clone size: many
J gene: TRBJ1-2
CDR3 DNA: TGCAGTGCTAGACATCAGGGGGCTGTTGGCTACACCTTC
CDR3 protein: CSARHQGAVGYTF

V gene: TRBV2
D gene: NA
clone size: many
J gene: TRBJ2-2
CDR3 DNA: TGTGCCAGCAGTGTGGAGCTCAACACCGGGGAGCTGTTTTTT
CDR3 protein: CASSVELNTGELFF

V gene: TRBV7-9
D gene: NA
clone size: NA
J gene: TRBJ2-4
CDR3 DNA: TGTGCCAGCAGCCTCCTGTCCATTAAGTACTTC
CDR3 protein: CASSLLSIKYF

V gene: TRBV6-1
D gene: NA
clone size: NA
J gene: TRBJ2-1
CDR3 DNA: TGTGCCAGCAAGAAGGAACAGGGCGAAAGTGAGCAGTTCTTC
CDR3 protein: CASKKEQGESEQFF

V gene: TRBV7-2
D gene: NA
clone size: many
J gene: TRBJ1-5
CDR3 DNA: TGTGCCAGCAGCGAACAGGGACGGGACAATCAGCCCCAGCATTTT
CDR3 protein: CASSEQGRDNQPQHF

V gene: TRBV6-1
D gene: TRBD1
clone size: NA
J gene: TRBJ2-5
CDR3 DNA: TGTGCCAGCAAACCGGGACAGGGGGCAGAGACCCAGTACTTC
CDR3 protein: CASKPGQGAETQYF

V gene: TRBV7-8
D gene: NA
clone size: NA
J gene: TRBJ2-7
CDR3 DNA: TGTGCCAGCACTCGGGGGATGGGGTTTAATATCTACGAGCAGTACTTC
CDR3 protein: CASTRGMGFNIYEQYF

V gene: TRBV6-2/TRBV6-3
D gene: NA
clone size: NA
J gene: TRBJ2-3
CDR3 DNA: TGTGCCAGCAGCCGCACCCCCGATACGCAGTATTTT
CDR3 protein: CASSRTPDTQYF

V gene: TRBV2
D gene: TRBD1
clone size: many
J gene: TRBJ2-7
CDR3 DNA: TGTGCCGGAGCGGACAGGGGACCCTACGAGCAGTACTTC
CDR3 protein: CAGADRGPYEQYF

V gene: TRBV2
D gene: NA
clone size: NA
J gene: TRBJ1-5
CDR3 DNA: TGTGCCAGCAGCGCCGGGTCTACACCTCAGCCCCAGCATTTT
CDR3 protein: CASSAGSTPQPQHF

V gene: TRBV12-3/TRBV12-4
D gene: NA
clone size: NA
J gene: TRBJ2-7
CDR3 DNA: TGTGCCAGCAGTTTTGCTCCCTGGGTAGGGGGCGAGCAGTACTTC
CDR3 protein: CASSFAPWVGGEQYF

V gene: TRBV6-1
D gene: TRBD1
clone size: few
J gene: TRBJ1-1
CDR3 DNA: TGTGCCAGCAGGAACACCGGGACAGGGTCTGAAGCTTTCTTT
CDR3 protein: CASRNTGTGSEAFF

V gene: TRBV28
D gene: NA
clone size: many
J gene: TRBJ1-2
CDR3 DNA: TGTGCCAGCAGACTCCTCCTCGACAGCCCTACTAACTATGGCTACACCTTC
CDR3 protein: CASRLLLDSPTNYGYTF

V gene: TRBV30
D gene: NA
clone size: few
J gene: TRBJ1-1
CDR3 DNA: TGTGCCTGGAGTGTGGGGGGCCCTGAAGCTTTCTTT
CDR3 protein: CAWSVGGPEAFF

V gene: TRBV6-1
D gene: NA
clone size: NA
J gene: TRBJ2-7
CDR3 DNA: TGTGCCAGCAGAACGGACGGGGTTGACTACGAGCAGTACTTC
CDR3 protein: CASRTDGVDYEQYF

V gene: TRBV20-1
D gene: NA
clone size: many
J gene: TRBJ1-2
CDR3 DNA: TGCAGGGCGACAGAGAACTATGGCTACACCTTC
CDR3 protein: CRATENYGYTF

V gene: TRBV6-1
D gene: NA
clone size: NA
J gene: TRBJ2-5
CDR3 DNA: TGTGCCAGCAGCCCCCGGAACAGACAAGAGACCCAGTACTTC
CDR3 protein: CASSPRNRQETQYF

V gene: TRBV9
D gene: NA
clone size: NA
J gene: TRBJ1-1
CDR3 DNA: TGTGCCAGCAGCCCCCACGGGAAGAACACTGAAGCTTTCTTT
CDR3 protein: CASSPHGKNTEAFF